Below, 6 T cell receptor beta chains from the same sample are listed, as sequenced in a study of blood T cells in healthy people across ages. PCR was performed a second time for roughly 7 to 11 cycles using a sample-barcoded 5' primer and a J-beta primer mix. TCRdb used MiXCR to reprocess the 5' RACE reads, holding one entry per CDR3 protein. The table has about 2 million distinct CDR3 sequences, 49% seen once. Sequencing was done on a sample of blood. Receptors originate from a woman aged 40 to 50 in good health.

This clonotype has only a few counts. Germline and junction disagree at one end, which may indicate a read error. The rearrangement links TRBV6-5 to TRBJ2-3; 8 nucleotides align to TRBD1. The CDR3 is 12 amino acids. Germline CDR1 MNHEY, CDR2 SVGAGI. CDR3 DNA: TGCGCCAGTCGGACAGGGTCAGATACGCAGTATTTT. This sequence encodes CASRTGSDTQYF.

V and J are TRBV28 and TRBJ1-2; D uncertain. Looked up from germline, CDR1 is MDHEN and CDR2 is SYDVKM. The V end was cut by 4 bases, the J end by 4 bases, with 13 bases between. This CDR3 contains 14 residues. The CDR3: CASSSAGMRYGYTF. DNA of the CDR3: TGTGCCAGCAGTTCAGCCGGCATGCGCTATGGCTACACCTTC.

This clonotype was counted a few times. The chain couples TRBV20-1 to TRBJ2-4; 11 bases agree with TRBD2. The CDR3 has 17 amino acids. The germline V gene encodes CDR1 DFQATT and CDR2 SNEGSKA (reference sequence). Trimming took 2 bases from V and 8 from J; bases not matched to a gene: 14. Here the CDR3 DNA reads TGCAGTGCTAGACTTCCCACCCTAGCGGGGGGCGGGGACATTCAGTACTTC. It encodes CSARLPTLAGGGDIQYF.

This clonotype was counted a few times. The V and J genes are TRBV10-3 and TRBJ2-3, with D perhaps being TRBD1 or TRBD2 (5 bases each). The CDR3 extends over 13 amino acids. The ends were cut back, 7 bases at V and 4 bases at J, with 12 bases in the middle. The V gene's germline CDR1 is ENHRY and CDR2 SYGVKD. The DNA for the CDR3 is TGTGCCATCAACCGGGACGGAGCAGATACGCAGTATTTT. It codes for CAINRDGADTQYF.

This clonotype was counted between two and nine times. The chain couples TRBV29-1 to TRBJ2-6, with D unclear. Germline V gives CDR1 SQVTM, CDR2 ANQGSEA. CDR3 length equals 15 residues. Trimming pared 6 bases from V and 2 bases from J, leaving 14 bases between. The CDR3 nucleotides read TGCAGCGTCGCGCATTTGGGTACTGGGGCCAACGTCCTGACTTTC. Protein: CSVAHLGTGANVLTF.

The rearrangement links TRBV5-1 to TRBJ2-3; 13 bases agree with TRBD2. Germline lookup yields CDR1 SGHRS and CDR2 YFSETQ. V was pared by 3 bases and J by 0 bases, with 7 bases of the junction left unmatched. This CDR3 comprises 18 residues. This CDR3 reads CASSSRLAGGGSTDTQYF. The CDR3 coding sequence is TGCGCCAGCAGCTCCAGACTAGCGGGGGGCGGGAGCACAGATACGCAGTATTTT.